This entry features one T cell receptor (beta chain) sequence. CDR1 is KGHSH, CDR2 LQKENI, per germline. With V trimmed by 2 bases and J by 0 bases, 3 bases remained unmatched. The CDR3 spans 17 residues. Under the authors' procedure: Counts of nucleated cells, estimated from reference gene primer amplification, were obtained. Data came from immunoSEQ multiplex PCR; TCRdb stores just in-frame clones and leaves some out. The D gene and trimming were derived from the DNA, and the V and J assignments and clone size from that table. The data hold about 42,000 clones, with 80% to 90% observed a single time. The record originates from a study of blood T cell repertoires in COVID-19.

The sequencing sample was made of peripheral blood. The source is a man between 25 and 39 years old with active or convalescent COVID-19. The V and J genes are TRBV18 and TRBJ1-3, with 11 bases fitting TRBD1. CDR3 bases: TGTGCCAGCTCACCATTGGGACAGGGGGGCTCTGGAAACACCATATATTTT. Translated: CASSPLGQGGSGNTIYF.